A selection of T cell receptor beta chains follows, all from one sample in a study of blood T cell repertoires in COVID-19. Measured with immunoSEQ multiplex PCR; TCRdb has only the in-frame clones, and not every one. Of a few hundred thousand clones listed, roughly 80% are singletons. Sequencing was performed on peripheral blood. These TCRs come from a woman of 80 years or more with acute or convalescent COVID-19. Each CDR3 is given without its conserved first and last residue. The D gene is left open where the match is weak.

CDR3 protein: ASSWGSGSSYNEQF
J gene: TRBJ2-1
D gene: NA
V gene: TRBV5-1

CDR3 protein: ASSDVPGPSLTEAF
J gene: TRBJ1-1
D gene: NA
V gene: TRBV6-4

CDR3 protein: ASSYSRGRNTEAF
J gene: TRBJ1-1
D gene: NA
V gene: TRBV6-2/TRBV6-3

CDR3 protein: ATSRTGGSPLH
J gene: TRBJ1-6
D gene: NA
V gene: TRBV24-1

CDR3 protein: ASSQGIQGSGNSPLH
J gene: TRBJ1-6
D gene: NA
V gene: TRBV4-3

CDR3 protein: ASSQDTSRETQY
J gene: TRBJ2-5
D gene: NA
V gene: TRBV4-3

CDR3 protein: ASSASGRENTEAF
J gene: TRBJ1-1
D gene: NA
V gene: TRBV19

CDR3 protein: ASSFRDSPLH
J gene: TRBJ1-6
D gene: NA
V gene: TRBV11-2

CDR3 protein: AITRTGQSYEQY
J gene: TRBJ2-7
D gene: TRBD1
V gene: TRBV10-3

CDR3 protein: SASPGQDNQPQH
J gene: TRBJ1-5
D gene: TRBD1
V gene: TRBV20-1

CDR3 protein: ASSWSEGDEQY
J gene: TRBJ2-7
D gene: NA
V gene: TRBV13

CDR3 protein: ASSRDRVTLNTEAF
J gene: TRBJ1-1
D gene: TRBD1
V gene: TRBV11-2

CDR3 protein: ASSSRDRGYT
J gene: TRBJ1-2
D gene: TRBD1
V gene: TRBV3-1/TRBV3-2

CDR3 protein: ASSQGLAGEGDTQY
J gene: TRBJ2-3
D gene: TRBD2
V gene: TRBV4-1

CDR3 protein: ASSRDRGDGYT
J gene: TRBJ1-2
D gene: TRBD1
V gene: TRBV7-8

CDR3 protein: ASSSASGGVRETQY
J gene: TRBJ2-5
D gene: TRBD2
V gene: TRBV5-1

CDR3 protein: ASSPSRREETQY
J gene: TRBJ2-5
D gene: NA
V gene: TRBV5-6

CDR3 protein: ASGRVLRTEAF
J gene: TRBJ1-1
D gene: NA
V gene: TRBV12-3/TRBV12-4

CDR3 protein: ASSERQRGSETNEKLF
J gene: TRBJ1-4
D gene: NA
V gene: TRBV5-5

CDR3 protein: AIRSGLADTQY
J gene: TRBJ2-3
D gene: TRBD2
V gene: TRBV10-3

CDR3 protein: ASSYSTGSEAF
J gene: TRBJ1-1
D gene: NA
V gene: TRBV6-5

CDR3 protein: ASSPLDAGRSNQPQH
J gene: TRBJ1-5
D gene: NA
V gene: TRBV7-2

CDR3 protein: ASRISGGRSEAF
J gene: TRBJ1-1
D gene: NA
V gene: TRBV19

CDR3 protein: ASSLSGNYGYT
J gene: TRBJ1-2
D gene: NA
V gene: TRBV5-1

CDR3 protein: ASSFDKNTEAF
J gene: TRBJ1-1
D gene: NA
V gene: TRBV7-9

CDR3 protein: ASSLAENYGYT
J gene: TRBJ1-2
D gene: NA
V gene: TRBV5-5

CDR3 protein: ASSSSGGASDTQY
J gene: TRBJ2-3
D gene: TRBD2
V gene: TRBV7-2

CDR3 protein: ASSSRGTDPQETQY
J gene: TRBJ2-5
D gene: TRBD1
V gene: TRBV7-9

CDR3 protein: ASRQGKQPQH
J gene: TRBJ1-5
D gene: TRBD1
V gene: TRBV19

CDR3 protein: ASSPGQGESGYT
J gene: TRBJ1-2
D gene: TRBD1
V gene: TRBV14

CDR3 protein: ASSSDRGSNQPQH
J gene: TRBJ1-5
D gene: TRBD1
V gene: TRBV7-2

CDR3 protein: ASSLGQGNTGELF
J gene: TRBJ2-2
D gene: NA
V gene: TRBV5-4

CDR3 protein: ASSVGLLNTEAF
J gene: TRBJ1-1
D gene: NA
V gene: TRBV7-2

CDR3 protein: ASSPGGYEQF
J gene: TRBJ2-1
D gene: NA
V gene: TRBV10-1

CDR3 protein: ASSLPDRYTGEF
J gene: TRBJ2-1
D gene: TRBD1
V gene: TRBV7-2

CDR3 protein: ASSLVQGSDYGYT
J gene: TRBJ1-2
D gene: TRBD1
V gene: TRBV5-1

CDR3 protein: ASSLSSGAESAKNIQY
J gene: TRBJ2-4
D gene: TRBD2
V gene: TRBV4-2

CDR3 protein: ASSIDSFPIRGRTYNEQF
J gene: TRBJ2-1
D gene: TRBD2
V gene: TRBV19

CDR3 protein: ASSPPGQGPMRGYT
J gene: TRBJ1-2
D gene: TRBD1
V gene: TRBV19

CDR3 protein: ASNYSRDSHEQY
J gene: TRBJ2-7
D gene: NA
V gene: TRBV6-6

CDR3 protein: ASRIVNTEAF
J gene: TRBJ1-1
D gene: NA
V gene: TRBV11-3

CDR3 protein: ASSEVRLAVYNEQF
J gene: TRBJ2-1
D gene: TRBD2
V gene: TRBV2

CDR3 protein: ASSSGVDNSPLH
J gene: TRBJ1-6
D gene: NA
V gene: TRBV28

CDR3 protein: ASSPEVGPGYT
J gene: TRBJ1-2
D gene: NA
V gene: TRBV7-9

CDR3 protein: ASSLPGSVNTEAF
J gene: TRBJ1-1
D gene: NA
V gene: TRBV11-2

CDR3 protein: ASSSRGSETQY
J gene: TRBJ2-5
D gene: TRBD1
V gene: TRBV7-2

CDR3 protein: ASSRLYDSANTGELF
J gene: TRBJ2-2
D gene: NA
V gene: TRBV11-3

CDR3 protein: ASSPGTGQETQY
J gene: TRBJ2-5
D gene: TRBD1
V gene: TRBV5-1

CDR3 protein: ASSQSSGTDTQY
J gene: TRBJ2-3
D gene: NA
V gene: TRBV2

CDR3 protein: ASSFLGGGPETQY
J gene: TRBJ2-5
D gene: NA
V gene: TRBV7-7

CDR3 protein: ASSLTASSSYEQY
J gene: TRBJ2-7
D gene: NA
V gene: TRBV7-8

CDR3 protein: ASSPRGQGNYGYT
J gene: TRBJ1-2
D gene: TRBD1
V gene: TRBV28

CDR3 protein: ASTSFGGGNQPQH
J gene: TRBJ1-5
D gene: NA
V gene: TRBV27

CDR3 protein: ACTGGSDTQY
J gene: TRBJ2-3
D gene: TRBD1
V gene: TRBV30

CDR3 protein: ASSKTGGFKADTQY
J gene: TRBJ2-3
D gene: TRBD1
V gene: TRBV19

CDR3 protein: ASSKGRQGVNTGELF
J gene: TRBJ2-2
D gene: NA
V gene: TRBV21-1

CDR3 protein: ASSLAKANSEQY
J gene: TRBJ2-7
D gene: NA
V gene: TRBV7-6

CDR3 protein: ASSRQGSYNEQF
J gene: TRBJ2-1
D gene: TRBD1
V gene: TRBV6-2/TRBV6-3

CDR3 protein: ASSQGEREAYGYT
J gene: TRBJ1-2
D gene: NA
V gene: TRBV4-3